Presented here are 19 T cell receptor beta chains from one specimen sequenced in a study of CD8 T cells in ankylosing spondylitis. Study results and limitations: Blood of patients with ankylosing spondylitis appeared to be characterized by a TCR beta motif of 8 or 9 highly homologous variants.

Their cognate antigens are unknown. TCRdb reprocessed the 5' RACE reads via MiXCR and lists one record per CDR3 protein. The sample consists of about 220,000 distinct CDR3 sequences, roughly 6.6% of them appearing once. Sequenced material: blood, either unsorted or a sorted T cell fraction (not recorded which). All receptors derive from a male donor with ankylosing spondylitis.

This clonotype was seen many times. This chain uses TRBV5-6 with TRBJ2-1; TRBD2 aligns across 9 bases. CDR3 length equals 13 residues. CDR1 is SGHDT and CDR2 is YYEEEE in the germline V gene. The V segment lost 3 bases and the J segment 9 bases; nucleotides outside the gene matches: 4. DNA for the CDR3: TGTGCCAGCAGCTCCGGGACTAGCATTGAGCAGTTCTTC. Its translation: CASSSGTSIEQFF. The full variable domain, rest sourced from reference TRBV5-6 and TRBJ2-1, is DAGVTQSPTHLIKTRGQQVTLRCSPKSGHDTVSWYQQALGQGPQFIFQYYEEEERQRGNFPDRFSGHQFPNYSSELNVNALLLGDSALYLCASSSGTSIEQFFGPGTRLTVL.

There are many counts of this clonotype. The rearrangement uses TRBV4-2 and TRBJ2-3; no firm D call. Germline V gives CDR1 LGHNA, CDR2 YNFKEQ. The CDR3 contains 17 residues. Trimming left V 0 bases short and J 6 bases short, with 19 bases between. This CDR3 reads CASSQDWRPNPRDTQYF. The CDR3 DNA reads as TGTGCCAGCAGCCAAGATTGGAGACCAAACCCGCGGGATACGCAGTATTTT.

There are a few counts of this clonotype. V usage is TRBV7-9 and J usage is TRBJ2-5; D is possibly TRBD2 (6 bases). The CDR3 spans 16 residues. The germline V gene encodes CDR1 SEHNR and CDR2 FQNEAQ (reference sequence). The V end lost 3 bases, the J end lost 5 bases, and 19 bases lay between the germline ends. CDR3 bases: TGTGCCAGCAGCTTGTTAACTAGCCTCCGTGGTGAGACCCAGTACTTC. This gives the protein CASSLLTSLRGETQYF.

Ten or more counts support this clonotype. This chain joins TRBV3-1 and TRBJ1-2, with 7 bases fitting TRBD1. CDR1 is LGHDT and CDR2 is YNNKEL in the germline V gene (reference sequence). This CDR3 has 16 residues. V lost 3 bases, J lost 8 bases, and 15 bases stayed unmatched. CDR3 region: CASSHLDRTSNSGYTF. Written as DNA, the CDR3 is TGTGCCAGCAGCCATTTGGACAGGACGAGTAATAGCGGCTACACCTTC.

There are many counts of this clonotype. The chain couples TRBV20-1 to TRBJ1-5, with D unresolved. This CDR3 spans 16 amino acids. The V gene's germline CDR1 is DFQATT and CDR2 SNEGSKA (reference sequence). Trimming pared 3 bases from V and 6 bases from J, leaving 21 bases between. This CDR3 is CSASPPGPAAGQPQHF. The CDR3 nucleotides read TGCAGTGCTAGTCCGCCTGGGCCAGCCGCGGGTCAGCCCCAGCATTTT.

This clonotype has at least ten counts. The chain recombines TRBV29-1 with TRBJ2-7, with 7 bases matching TRBD1. Germline V gene sequence: CDR1 SQVTM, CDR2 ANQGSEA. The CDR3 contains 13 residues. Trimming at V came to 5 bases and at J to 5 bases, leaving 9 bases not matched to a gene. CDR3: CSVHPRQGHEQYF. The CDR3 DNA is TGCAGCGTTCACCCTCGACAGGGCCACGAGCAGTACTTC.

This clonotype was detected many times. V usage is TRBV5-1 and J usage is TRBJ2-1, with 9 nucleotides matching TRBD1. V shed 4 bases and J 10 bases; nucleotides not matched to a gene: 12. From germline, CDR1 is SGHRS and CDR2 YFSETQ. The CDR3 is made up of 15 amino acids. As DNA, the CDR3 is TGCGCCAGCAGCCCGTCCCGGGACAGGGAGGGCGAGCAGTTCTTC. It is translated as CASSPSRDREGEQFF.

The table lists this clonotype with many counts. The chain employs TRBV12-3 or TRBV12-4 and TRBJ2-3, with D maybe TRBD2 (5 bases). V dropped 6 bases and J dropped 2 bases, with 15 bases sitting between them. The CDR3 sequence is 15 residues long. CDR3 DNA sequence: TGTGCCAGCAGCGACGTAGCGCCTGTCACAGATACGCAGTATTTT. This sequence encodes CASSDVAPVTDTQYF.

The chain links TRBV6-2 or TRBV6-3 to TRBJ2-7, with D possibly matching TRBD1 (5 bases). The V end lost 4 bases, the J end lost 1 base, and 14 bases lay between the germline ends. The CDR3 covers 15 residues. Germline CDR1 is MNHEY and CDR2 is SVGEGT. The CDR3 protein is CASSSPVAGSYEQYF. The CDR3 DNA sequence: TGTGCCAGCAGTTCTCCCGTGGCAGGGTCCTACGAGCAGTACTTC.

The chain employs TRBV20-1 and TRBJ2-7; no definite D call. The CDR3 covers 10 residues. Germline V lookup: CDR1 DFQATT, CDR2 SNEGSKA (reference sequence). Between the trimmed V and J ends, which lost 8 bases and 3 bases, there was a span of 8 bases. CDR3 region: CSSVNYEQYF. The CDR3 DNA sequence: TGCAGTTCCGTGAACTACGAGCAGTACTTC.

This clonotype occurred many times. The rearrangement joins TRBV12-3 or TRBV12-4 to TRBJ2-7; D is perhaps TRBD1 (6 bases). Trimming pared 5 bases from V and 2 bases from J, leaving 16 bases between. The CDR3 extends over 15 amino acids. The CDR3 spells CASSPLDSFTYEQYF. The CDR3 bases are TGTGCCAGCAGTCCCCTGGACAGCTTTACCTACGAGCAGTACTTC.

This clonotype has at least ten counts. At one end the junction does not follow the germline gene, possibly because of a read error. The rearrangement joins TRBV12-3 or TRBV12-4 to TRBJ1-2, with unresolved D. The CDR3 totals 12 residues. CDR3 DNA sequence: TGTGCCAGCAGGTTAGGGAACCATGGCTACACCTTC. Translated: CASRLGNHGYTF.

The chain combines TRBV6-2 or TRBV6-3 with TRBJ2-3, with 11 nucleotides matching TRBD2. The germline gives CDR1 MNHEY, CDR2 SVGEGT. Unmatched junction bases numbered 6, after V lost 2 bases and J lost 2 bases. This CDR3 contains 17 residues. The CDR3 reads CASSYPELAGVTDTQYF. The CDR3 nucleotides read TGTGCCAGCAGTTACCCCGAACTAGCGGGGGTCACAGATACGCAGTATTTT.

This clonotype has a count of ten or more. This rearrangement joins TRBV5-1 to TRBJ2-1, with D possibly matching TRBD2 (5 bases). CDR1 is SGHRS, CDR2 YFSETQ, per germline. The CDR3 is 12 residues long. V was trimmed by 5 bases and J by 8 bases, leaving 11 bases between them. The CDR3 nucleotides read TGCGCCAGCAGACCAGGAGGATATGAGCAGTTCTTC. This codes for CASRPGGYEQFF. The full variable domain, completed using reference TRBV5-1 and TRBJ2-1, is KAGVTQTPRYLIKTRGQQVTLSCSPISGHRSVSWYQQTPGQGLQFLFEYFSETQRNKGNFPGRFSGRQFSNSRSEMNVSTLELGDSALYLCASRPGGYEQFFGPGTRLTVL.

This clonotype was observed at least ten times. The chain recombines TRBV4-2 with TRBJ2-3, with 10 bases matching TRBD2. This CDR3 contains 18 residues. Germline CDR1 is LGHNA and CDR2 is YNFKEQ. J lost 3 bases, V lost 4 bases, and 13 bases had no gene match. CDR3 DNA sequence: TGTGCCAGCAGCCGGGGGGTAAGCGGGGGGGCCGGAACAGATACGCAGTATTTT. It encodes CASSRGVSGGAGTDTQYF.

This clonotype was seen many times. This chain joins TRBV7-9 and TRBJ2-1; TRBD1 or TRBD2 may be the D gene (5 bases each). Trimming left V 4 bases short and J 10 bases short, with 20 bases between. From germline, CDR1 is SEHNR and CDR2 FQNEAQ (reference sequence). There are 15 residues in the CDR3. In DNA, the CDR3 is TGTGCCAGCAGCTCCAGGGACGCGCCTAGGCGGGAGCAGTTCTTC. Its protein is CASSSRDAPRREQFF.

This clonotype came up many times. The chain is built from TRBV10-3 and TRBJ2-6; TRBD2 is a possible D gene (6 bases). Per the germline V gene, CDR1 is ENHRY and CDR2 is SYGVKD. This CDR3 has 18 residues. V dropped 3 bases and J dropped 1 base, with 16 bases sitting between them. CDR3 amino acids: CAISDGTPPRSGANVLTF. The CDR3 nucleotides are TGTGCCATCAGTGACGGGACTCCGCCCCGGTCTGGGGCCAACGTCCTGACTTTC.

The chain employs TRBV20-1 and TRBJ2-7, with D perhaps being TRBD1 or TRBD2 (7 bases each). Per the germline V gene, CDR1 is DFQATT and CDR2 is SNEGSKA (reference sequence). V was trimmed by 6 bases and J by 5 bases, leaving 14 bases between them. This CDR3 contains 12 residues. This CDR3 reads CSALTGRDEQYF. In DNA, the CDR3 is TGCAGTGCCTTGACAGGGAGGGACGAGCAGTACTTC.

The chain is built from TRBV20-1 and TRBJ2-4; D may be TRBD2 (6 bases). Germline V gene data show CDR1 as DFQATT and CDR2 as SNEGSKA (reference sequence). Trimming left V 2 bases short and J 9 bases short, with 17 bases between. The CDR3 runs to 14 residues. CDR3 nucleotides: TGCAGTGCTAGAAGTACCCGCGGGAAGGGCATTCAGTACTTC. This gives the protein CSARSTRGKGIQYF.